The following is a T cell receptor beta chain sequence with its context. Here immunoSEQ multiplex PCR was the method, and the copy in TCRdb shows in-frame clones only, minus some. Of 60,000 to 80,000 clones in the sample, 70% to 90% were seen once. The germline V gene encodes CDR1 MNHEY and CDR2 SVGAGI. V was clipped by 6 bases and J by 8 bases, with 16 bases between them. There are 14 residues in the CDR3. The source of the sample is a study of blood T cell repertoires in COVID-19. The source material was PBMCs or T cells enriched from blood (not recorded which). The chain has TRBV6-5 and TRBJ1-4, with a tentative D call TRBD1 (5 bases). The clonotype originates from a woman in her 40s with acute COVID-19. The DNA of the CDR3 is TGTGCCAGCAGCCACAGGCAGGAAAACGAAAAACTGTTTTTT. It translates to CASSHRQENEKLFF.